A single sample gave rise to the 27 T cell receptor beta chains below, sequenced in a study of blood T cell repertoires in COVID-19. Generated by immunoSEQ multiplex PCR, the TCRdb table keeps only in-frame clones and is missing some. The table records 200,000 to 250,000 clones, around 80% of them present only once. Sequencing input: peripheral blood. Source of these receptors: a man in his fifties or sixties with active or convalescent COVID-19.

The rearrangement joins TRBV3-1 (or the pseudogene TRBV3-2) to TRBJ2-5; D is unclear. This CDR3 has 15 amino acids. CDR1 LGHDT and CDR2 YNNKEL come from the germline V gene (reference sequence). Trimming cost V 6 bases and J 2 bases, with 16 bases left between them. DNA of the CDR3: TGTGCCAGCAGTCCAACGACGGCGGTACAAGAGACCCAGTACTTC. It codes for CASSPTTAVQETQYF.

In regard to this clone: Other DNA sequences within the sample encode an identical CDR3. The genes are TRBV18 and TRBJ1-2; 10 bases line up with TRBD1. CDR3 size: 15 residues. Per the germline V gene, CDR1 is KGHSH and CDR2 is LQKENI. Trimming at V came to 4 bases and at J to 5 bases, leaving 7 bases not matched to a gene. The CDR3 spells CASSLDRGLGYGYTF. The CDR3 region has the DNA TGTGCCAGCTCACTCGACAGGGGGCTAGGGTATGGCTACACCTTC.

This clone has more than one count but fewer than ten. Other DNA sequences in this sample translate to the same CDR3. This chain connects TRBV19 to TRBJ1-2; TRBD1 aligns across 11 bases. CDR1 and CDR2 (germline): LNHDA, SQIVND (reference sequence). Trimming cost V 3 bases and J 8 bases; bases outside gene matches: 5. The CDR3 is made up of 14 amino acids. The chain's CDR3 is CASSIGQGAGGYTF. DNA of the CDR3: TGTGCCAGTAGTATTGGACAGGGGGCAGGAGGCTACACCTTC.

This clone occurred a few times. V gene TRBV28 combines with J gene TRBJ1-3, with 7 bases fitting TRBD1. The trim removed 5 bases at V and 3 bases at J, leaving 7 bases unmatched. Germline loops: CDR1 MDHEN, CDR2 SYDVKM. This CDR3 is built from 15 residues. The CDR3 is CASSRGQHRGNTIYF. CDR3 sequence (DNA): TGTGCCAGCAGTCGGGGACAGCACCGTGGAAACACCATATATTTT.

V is TRBV9 and J is TRBJ1-4, with D maybe TRBD1 (5 bases). Trimming left V 0 bases short and J 7 bases short, with 10 bases between. The germline CDR1 and CDR2 sequences are SGDLS and YYNGEE. CDR3 length equals 14 residues. In nucleotides, the CDR3 is TGTGCCAGCAGCGTAGATTGGGGGGGTGAAAAACTGTTTTTT. As protein: CASSVDWGGEKLFF.

The chain uses TRBV9 and TRBJ2-3; 8 bases agree with TRBD2. V was clipped by 5 bases and J by 0 bases; unmatched bases: 8. Germline V gene data show CDR1 as SGDLS and CDR2 as YYNGEE. The CDR3 has 16 amino acids. This chain's CDR3 is CASRPPGLGSTDTQYF. CDR3 bases: TGTGCCAGCAGGCCTCCGGGACTAGGAAGCACAGATACGCAGTATTTT.

This chain links TRBV4-1 with TRBJ2-6; 9 bases line up with TRBD2. There are 18 residues in the CDR3. J gave up 4 bases and V 1 base, and 8 bases lay outside the gene matches. CDR1 is MGHRA and CDR2 is YSYEKL in the germline V gene. CDR3 sequence: CASSQVGLAGPGANVLTF. CDR3 bases: TGCGCCAGCAGCCAAGTCGGTCTAGCGGGACCCGGGGCCAACGTCCTGACTTTC.

This clone was observed once. The V call is TRBV28, the J call TRBJ2-3; 7 nucleotides match TRBD2. The CDR3 runs to 16 residues. CDR1 and CDR2 (germline): MDHEN, SYDVKM. Trimming took 6 bases from V and 7 from J; bases not matched to a gene: 16. The CDR3 loop is CASSRFSAGVQHTQYF. The CDR3 nucleotides read TGTGCCAGCAGCCGGTTTAGTGCGGGGGTCCAACATACGCAGTATTTT.

J is TRBJ2-3 and V is TRBV9; 11 bases line up with TRBD1. Trimming took 2 bases from V and 4 from J; bases not matched to a gene: 3. Germline values: CDR1 SGDLS, CDR2 YYNGEE. CDR3 length: 15 residues. In DNA form, the CDR3 reads TGTGCCAGCAGCGTGGACAGGGGGCGCGCAGATACGCAGTATTTT. Translated, it gives CASSVDRGRADTQYF.

This chain uses TRBV3-1 (or the pseudogene TRBV3-2) with TRBJ2-1; 8 positions match TRBD1. The V and J ends lost 4 bases and 7 bases, in that order; junction bases with no gene match: 9. Per germline, CDR1 LGHDT and CDR2 YNNKEL (reference sequence). The CDR3 consists of 15 residues. The CDR3 nucleotides are TGTGCCAGCAGCCGCCTCCGGACAGGGATTAATGAGCAGTTCTTC. Protein sequence: CASSRLRTGINEQFF.

The chain recombines TRBV2 with TRBJ1-2; 7 bases are shared with TRBD1. The CDR3 totals 14 residues. The J segment lost 5 bases and the V segment lost 2 bases, leaving 5 bases of the junction unmatched. Germline V gene sequence: CDR1 SNHLY, CDR2 FYNNEI. The CDR3 DNA reads TGTGCCAGCAGTGAACAGGGGGAAATATATGGCTACACCTTC. It is translated as CASSEQGEIYGYTF.

This clone was observed a single time. The chain uses TRBV11-2 and TRBJ2-3; TRBD2 matches at 13 bases. CDR1 and CDR2 from the germline V gene are SGHAT and FQNNGV. V dropped 1 base and J dropped 5; count of bases not matched to a gene: 9. The CDR3 has 18 amino acids. The CDR3 region is CASSLALTSGRVGDTQYF. In DNA, the CDR3 is TGTGCCAGCAGCTTAGCCCTAACTAGCGGGAGGGTCGGAGATACGCAGTATTTT.

The chain carries TRBV11-2 and TRBJ2-7; the match to TRBD1 covers 9 bases. Trimming took 3 bases from V and 4 from J; bases not matched to a gene: 1. There are 13 residues in the CDR3. Germline V gene data show CDR1 as SGHAT and CDR2 as FQNNGV. The CDR3 is CASSLGTGYEQYV. For the CDR3, the DNA is TGTGCCAGCAGCTTGGGGACAGGGTACGAGCAGTACGTC.

This chain uses TRBV7-9 with TRBJ1-1; TRBD1 is a possible D gene (5 bases). CDR1 SEHNR and CDR2 FQNEAQ come from the germline V gene (reference sequence). CDR3 size: 12 residues. Trimming took off 4 bases at V and 3 bases at J, with 6 bases between the two ends. The chain's CDR3 is CASSWGDTEAFF. The CDR3, as DNA: TGTGCCAGCAGCTGGGGGGACACTGAAGCTTTCTTT.

The chain combines TRBV4-3 with TRBJ1-4, with D uncertain. With 4 bases removed from V and 3 bases from J, the gap between germline ends came to 15 bases. From germline, CDR1 is LGHNA and CDR2 YSLEER. This CDR3 region has 16 residues. In DNA, the CDR3 is TGCGCCAGCAGCCGGGGAGGCCTCTGGGCTAATGAAAAACTGTTTTTT. This encodes CASSRGGLWANEKLFF.

This chain connects TRBV28 to TRBJ2-5, with a tentative D call TRBD1 (6 bases). Germline CDR1 MDHEN, CDR2 SYDVKM. Trimming shortened V by 7 bases and J by 5 bases, and 14 bases separated the two germline ends. The CDR3 loop spans 13 amino acids. The CDR3 spells CASNPDSGETQYF. The CDR3 nucleotides read TGTGCCAGCAACCCGGACAGCGGCGAGACCCAGTACTTC.

This rearrangement joins TRBV5-4 to TRBJ2-1, with a weak D call TRBD1 (6 bases). Germline CDR1 is SGHNT and CDR2 is YYREEE (reference sequence). This CDR3 is built from 15 residues. Trimming took off 4 bases at V and 1 base at J, with 12 bases between the two ends. CDR3 sequence reads: CASSPGAPSYNEQFF. The CDR3 bases are TGTGCCAGCAGCCCAGGGGCCCCTTCCTACAATGAGCAGTTCTTC. The entire variable domain, with the rest obtained from reference TRBV5-4 and TRBJ2-1, is as follows: ETGVTQSPTHLIKTRGQQVTLRCSSQSGHNTVSWYQQALGQGPQFIFQYYREEENGRGNFPPRFSGLQFPNYSSELNVNALELDDSALYLCASSPGAPSYNEQFFGPGTRLTVL.

V gene TRBV15 combines with J gene TRBJ1-2, with 11 bases fitting TRBD1. Per the germline V gene, CDR1 is LNHNV and CDR2 is YYDKDF (reference sequence). The junction had 5 bases not matched to a gene; V was cut back by 3 bases and J by 8 bases. CDR3 length: 14 residues. The CDR3 nucleotides read TGTGCCACCAGCAGGGGACAGGGGGTGCAGGGCTACACCTTC. It translates to CATSRGQGVQGYTF.

This clone was detected once. The CDR3 nucleotides read TGTGCCAGCAGCTTGGACCCTAGGACCGTGGAGGGCCATGAGCAGTTCTTC. Translation gives CASSLDPRTVEGHEQFF. V gene TRBV5-4 combines with J gene TRBJ2-1, with D maybe TRBD2 (6 bases). The V gene's germline CDR1 is SGHNT and CDR2 YYREEE (reference sequence). Trimming pared 0 bases from V and 8 bases from J, leaving 21 bases between. There are 17 residues in the CDR3.

This clone was recorded once. The chain couples TRBV4-1 to TRBJ2-5, with D possibly being TRBD2 (5 bases). The CDR3 has 15 amino acids. Germline lookup yields CDR1 MGHRA and CDR2 YSYEKL. V lost 1 base, J lost 0 bases, and 9 bases lay in between. CDR3 nucleotides: TGCGCCAGCAGCCAAGGTCGAGGGTACCAAGAGACCCAGTACTTC. Amino acids: CASSQGRGYQETQYF.

The rearrangement uses TRBV6-2 or TRBV6-3 and TRBJ2-3; possible D gene TRBD2, 5 bases. Looked up from germline, CDR1 is MNHEY and CDR2 is SVGEGT. Trimming took off 5 bases at V and 0 bases at J, with 15 bases between the two ends. There are 16 residues in the CDR3. CDR3 protein: CASSQGGRVSTDTQYF. In DNA, the CDR3 is TGTGCCAGCAGTCAAGGAGGAAGAGTTAGCACAGATACGCAGTATTTT.

This sequence joins TRBV4-1 and TRBJ2-5, with 9 bases matching TRBD1. The length of the CDR3 is 15 residues. Germline CDR1 and CDR2: MGHRA and YSYEKL. The V gene end was trimmed by 2 bases and the J gene end by 2 bases; junction bases not matched to a gene: 3. The CDR3 nucleotides read TGCGCCAGCAGCCAAACGGGACAGGGTCAAGAGACCCAGTACTTC. Residues: CASSQTGQGQETQYF.

The chain recombines TRBV29-1 with TRBJ2-3, with 9 bases fitting TRBD2. The CDR3 extends over 15 amino acids. From germline, CDR1 is SQVTM and CDR2 ANQGSEA. Trimming removed 4 bases from V and 4 bases from J; junction bases left unmatched: 9. The CDR3 region has the DNA TGCAGCGTTGGGTCCGCGGGGGGGCTAGCAGATACGCAGTATTTT. Its translation is CSVGSAGGLADTQYF.

This chain links TRBV7-2 with TRBJ2-3; weak D call: TRBD2 (5 bases). Trimming stripped 1 base from V and 1 base from J, with 6 bases between. The CDR3 totals 14 residues. From germline, CDR1 is SGHTA and CDR2 FQGNSA. The CDR3 protein is CASSLVGGTDTQYF. Written as DNA, the CDR3 is TGTGCCAGCAGCTTAGTGGGAGGCACAGATACGCAGTATTTT.

The CDR3 spells CASSLRGAEAFF. Here the CDR3 DNA reads TGTGCCAGCAGTCTCAGGGGTGCTGAAGCTTTCTTT. This chain links TRBV6-6 with TRBJ1-1; a possible D gene is TRBD1 (6 bases). The germline V and J ends were trimmed by 5 bases and 6 bases, with 10 bases remaining between them. Looked up from germline, CDR1 is MNHNY and CDR2 is SVGAGI (reference sequence). The CDR3 has 12 amino acids.

The J gene is TRBJ2-1, the V gene TRBV3-1 (or the pseudogene TRBV3-2); D uncertain. The germline V and J ends were trimmed by 0 bases and 0 bases, with 9 bases remaining between them. Germline lookup yields CDR1 LGHDT and CDR2 YNNKEL (reference sequence). CDR3 length: 16 residues. The CDR3 region has the DNA TGTGCCAGCAGCCAAGAACCGGGTAGCTCCTACAATGAGCAGTTCTTC. It encodes CASSQEPGSSYNEQFF.

The CDR3 spells CASSPTGDNQPQHF. The CDR3 coding sequence is TGTGCCAGCTCACCGACAGGGGACAATCAGCCCCAGCATTTT. V and J are TRBV18 and TRBJ1-5, with 8 bases fitting TRBD1. CDR1 is KGHSH and CDR2 is LQKENI in the germline V gene. With V trimmed by 3 bases and J by 3 bases, 1 base remained unmatched. There are 14 residues in the CDR3.